This section outlines one T cell receptor beta chain sequence together with its context. Its antigen is not known. This CDR3 contains 17 residues. After removal of 4 bases from V and 1 base from J, the junction contained 7 bases not matched to a gene. The germline gives CDR1 SGDLS, CDR2 YYNGEE. Data came from immunoSEQ multiplex PCR; TCRdb stores just in-frame clones and leaves some out. The sample yields 2 million to 3 million clones, approximately 94% seen once. Splitting of CD4+ cells produced CD45RA+ naive and CD45RA-negative memory subsets. This entry is derived from a study of shared clonotypes between healthy human individuals. Across the whole study: Each donor had three CD4 naive, three CD4 memory, two CD8 naive and one CD8 memory plate. Findings and limits, study-wide: Across subsets, estimated richness was generally greater for naive than for memory populations. An effect of sequencing depth on clonotype sharing among donors was expected.

The sequencing input was naive CD4+ T cells from PBMCs. Subset reported: CD45RA+ positively selected. The chain joins TRBV9 to TRBJ2-1; 11 positions agree with TRBD2. This sequence was found in a man between 18 and 35 years old in good health. Some clones in this sample may be carry-over from other donors' samples. CDR3 residues: CASSHGGTSGSYNEQFF. In DNA, the CDR3 is TGTGCCAGCAGCCACGGGGGGACTAGCGGTTCCTACAATGAGCAGTTCTTC.